This T cell receptor beta chain was sequenced during a study of OX40 agonist ivuxolimab in advanced cancers. Study-wide background: Those enrolled were about 80% male, with a mean age of around 57 years and ages from roughly 20 to 90.

On this clone itself: The antigen remains unidentified.

Broader study findings: At doses 0.1 to 3.0 mg/kg, CD4+ and CD8+ clones expanded. Low levels of normalized T-cell clonal expansion also appeared in some nonresponders. More expanded clones were seen, on average, in CD8+ T cells than in CD4+.

Clones were read by immunoSEQ multiplex PCR, and TCRdb kept only the in-frame ones, dropping some. The table lists 70,000 to 95,000 clones, around 90% of them singletons. V was pared by 2 bases and J by 3 bases, with 15 bases between. This CDR3 contains 16 residues. Germline loops: CDR1 MNHEY, CDR2 SVGAGI. This TCR was recovered from an adult with an advanced solid tumor such as melanoma, head and neck, liver or kidney cancer. The chain couples TRBV6-5 to TRBJ2-3; maybe TRBD2 (6 bases). The sample was CD4+ or CD8+ T cells sorted from blood, taken in a trial of the OX40 agonist ivuxolimab. As DNA, the CDR3 is TGTGCCAGCAGTTACCGCCGGGACTTACGGACAGATACGCAGTATTTT. Its protein product is CASSYRRDLRTDTQYF.